One sample yielded the 28 T cell receptor beta chains listed below, sequenced in a study of blood T cell repertoires in COVID-19. Only in-frame clones appear in the TCRdb table, and some are missing; sequencing was by immunoSEQ multiplex PCR. The data hold 200,000 to 250,000 clones, with roughly 91% observed a single time. The specimen was peripheral blood. The receptors were sampled from a young man with COVID-19, enrolled during active disease.

This sequence joins TRBV18 and TRBJ1-1; a weak D match, TRBD1 (5 bases). The germline V gene encodes CDR1 KGHSH and CDR2 LQKENI. Trimming pared 4 bases from V and 2 bases from J, leaving 8 bases between. The CDR3 runs 13 residues. CDR3 residues: CASSQGENTEAFF. Here the CDR3 DNA reads TGTGCCAGCTCACAAGGGGAAAACACTGAAGCTTTCTTT.

This chain connects TRBV5-4 to TRBJ2-3, with D maybe TRBD1 (5 bases). Between the trimmed V and J ends, which lost 5 bases and 4 bases, there was a span of 17 bases. From germline, CDR1 is SGHNT and CDR2 YYREEE (reference sequence). The CDR3 totals 15 residues. CDR3 sequence (DNA): TGTGCCAGCAGTCCTCTCCAGGGTGGCCCAGATACGCAGTATTTT. Its protein is CASSPLQGGPDTQYF.

The chain employs TRBV9 and TRBJ2-2; weak D call: TRBD2 (7 bases). Germline V gene sequence: CDR1 SGDLS, CDR2 YYNGEE. V lost 1 base and J 4 bases, leaving 11 bases between the germline ends. CDR3 length: 15 amino acids. The CDR3 coding sequence is TGTGCCAGCAGCGTACTCGCGGGGGCCACCGGGGAGCTGTTTTTT. It specifies CASSVLAGATGELFF.

The V call is TRBV5-4, the J call TRBJ2-1; 9 nucleotides align to TRBD2. Looked up from germline, CDR1 is SGHNT and CDR2 is YYREEE (reference sequence). The CDR3 has 15 residues. V lost 4 bases to trimming and J lost 4 bases; unmatched junction nucleotides: 6. CDR3 DNA: TGTGCCAGCAGCGACGCGGGAGGGGTATACAATGAGCAGTTCTTC. This gives the protein CASSDAGGVYNEQFF.

This chain links TRBV2 with TRBJ1-1; TRBD1 might be the D (6 bases). The CDR3 runs 14 residues. Trimming stripped 6 bases from V and 0 bases from J, with 11 bases between. The V gene's germline CDR1 is SNHLY and CDR2 FYNNEI. The CDR3 sequence: CASREDSLNTEAFF. In DNA, the CDR3 is TGTGCCAGCAGAGAGGACAGCTTGAACACTGAAGCTTTCTTT.

The chain joins TRBV4-1 to TRBJ1-4; 8 nucleotides agree with TRBD1. V lost 2 bases and J lost 11; bases outside the gene matches: 19. The CDR3 is made up of 18 amino acids. Germline V lookup: CDR1 MGHRA, CDR2 YSYEKL. The CDR3 DNA follows: TGCGCCAGCAGCCAACACACCCTCGGAGGACAGGGTATTTGGAAACTGTTTTTT. Protein: CASSQHTLGGQGIWKLFF.

This clone has a single count. The genes are TRBV15 and TRBJ2-5; D may be TRBD1 (7 bases). The better agreement between TRBJ2-7 and the DNA end casts doubt on the J call. This CDR3 contains 15 residues. The germline V gene has CDR1 LNHNV and CDR2 YYDKDF (reference sequence). Here the CDR3 reads CATSIPGTAGYEQYF. For the CDR3, the DNA is TGTGCCACCAGCATTCCCGGGACAGCGGGCTACGAGCAGTACTTC.

This clone appeared a single time. The chain couples TRBV2 to TRBJ1-2; TRBD1 aligns across 7 bases. The V gene's germline CDR1 is SNHLY and CDR2 FYNNEI. The CDR3 runs 14 residues. Losses at the gene ends were 4 bases for V and 4 bases for J; bases not matched to a gene: 6. The CDR3 nucleotides read TGTGCCAGCAGTGTACAGGGGTTAAGCTATGGCTACACCTTC. Protein: CASSVQGLSYGYTF.

This sequence joins TRBV6-2 or TRBV6-3 and TRBJ2-6; D is undetermined. The CDR3 extends over 14 amino acids. Germline V gives CDR1 MNHEY, CDR2 SVGEGT. Trimming shortened V by 4 bases and J by 0 bases, and 4 bases separated the two germline ends. CDR3 in DNA: TGTGCCAGCAGTTTGTACTCTGGGGCCAACGTCCTGACTTTC. Protein product: CASSLYSGANVLTF.

The chain links TRBV5-1 to TRBJ1-2; 7 bases line up with TRBD1. Germline values: CDR1 SGHRS, CDR2 YFSETQ. Losses at the gene ends were 0 bases for V and 7 bases for J; bases not matched to a gene: 12. CDR3 length equals 16 residues. The chain's CDR3 is CASSLGVGQDYFGYTF. CDR3 coding DNA: TGCGCCAGCAGCTTGGGTGTCGGACAGGATTATTTTGGCTACACCTTC.

This clone was observed once. The chain carries TRBV9 and TRBJ2-1; 7 nucleotides line up with TRBD2. With 4 bases clipped from V and 0 bases from J, the junction kept 7 bases outside the gene matches. CDR1 and CDR2 (germline): SGDLS, YYNGEE. The CDR3 is made up of 16 amino acids. As DNA, the CDR3 is TGTGCCAGCAGCACCCGGGGGGACTCCTCCTACAATGAGCAGTTCTTC. This codes for CASSTRGDSSYNEQFF.

The chain links TRBV5-5 to TRBJ1-5; TRBD1 might be the D (6 bases). The CDR3 contains 13 residues. Germline CDR1 is SGHKS and CDR2 is YYEKEE (reference sequence). V shed 4 bases and J shed 5 bases, with 10 bases lying between them. Written as DNA, the CDR3 is TGTGCCAGCAGCATACAGGGTGATCAGCCCCAGCATTTT. Its translation is CASSIQGDQPQHF.

The genes are TRBV3-1 (or the pseudogene TRBV3-2) and TRBJ2-5; tentatively, D is TRBD1 (6 bases). This CDR3 has 13 residues. Germline CDR1 reads LGHDT; CDR2 reads YNNKEL (reference sequence). Trimming took off 10 bases at V and 3 bases at J, with 15 bases between the two ends. CDR3 in DNA: TGTGCCACACAAGGACAGATGGAAGAGACCCAGTACTTC. It codes for CATQGQMEETQYF.

The gene calls are TRBV11-1 and TRBJ2-7; D might be TRBD1 (6 bases). Germline CDR1 is SGHAT and CDR2 is FQDESV (reference sequence). Trimming pared 5 bases from V and 3 bases from J, leaving 11 bases between. The CDR3 is 13 amino acids. In nucleotides, the CDR3 is TGTGCCAGCAGCGGACAGACGGTCTACGAGCAGTACTTC. Translation gives CASSGQTVYEQYF.

This chain connects TRBV6-1 to TRBJ1-5; 7 positions agree with TRBD1. V shed 2 bases, J shed 6 bases, and the junction held 7 bases outside the gene matches. CDR1 and CDR2 from the germline V gene are MNHNS and SASEGT. The CDR3 contains 15 residues. CDR3 sequence reads: CASSELQGKAQPQHF. The CDR3 coding sequence is TGTGCCAGCAGTGAACTACAGGGGAAAGCTCAGCCCCAGCATTTT.

The genes are TRBV4-2 and TRBJ2-7; 9 bases are a match to TRBD1. There are 16 residues in the CDR3. With 0 bases clipped from V and 1 base from J, the junction kept 4 bases outside the gene matches. CDR1 is LGHNA and CDR2 is YNFKEQ in the germline V gene. DNA for the CDR3: TGTGCCAGCAGCCAAGAATTACAGGGGGCGTCCTACGAGCAGTACTTC. Translated, it gives CASSQELQGASYEQYF.

The chain has TRBV2 and TRBJ1-1; D uncertain. The CDR3 extends over 12 amino acids. Germline CDR1 SNHLY, CDR2 FYNNEI. V lost 3 bases to trimming and J lost 4 bases, with 6 bases between them. The CDR3 is CASSESVTEAFF. Written as DNA, the CDR3 is TGTGCCAGCAGTGAGTCGGTCACTGAAGCTTTCTTT.

The rearrangement links TRBV18 to TRBJ1-1; TRBD1 agrees at 10 bases. The ends lost 6 bases at V and 1 base at J; junction bases unmatched: 14. The CDR3 loop spans 18 amino acids. Germline assignment: CDR1 KGHSH and CDR2 LQKENI. CDR3 DNA: TGTGCCAGCTCCCAGCGGGACAGGGGAGAGGAAAAGAACACTGAAGCTTTCTTT. Translating it yields CASSQRDRGEEKNTEAFF.

This chain connects TRBV15 to TRBJ1-2; D not resolved. This CDR3 contains 11 residues. V was shortened by 5 bases and J by 4 bases, with 5 bases between the two germline ends. Germline V gene data show CDR1 as LNHNV and CDR2 as YYDKDF (reference sequence). The CDR3 here is CATSGGYGYTF. CDR3 bases: TGTGCCACCAGCGGCGGCTATGGCTACACCTTC.

The rearrangement joins TRBV6-5 to TRBJ1-6, with D unresolved. This CDR3 is built from 14 residues. CDR1 and CDR2 from the germline V gene are MNHEY and SVGAGI. The V and J ends lost 2 bases and 7 bases respectively, with 9 bases between them. CDR3 sequence: CASSYQSTNSPLHF. The CDR3 region has the DNA TGTGCCAGCAGTTACCAGTCCACCAATTCACCCCTCCACTTT.

This chain joins TRBV2 and TRBJ1-3; D might be TRBD1 (5 bases). The CDR3 length is 15 residues. Per the germline V gene, CDR1 is SNHLY and CDR2 is FYNNEI. The V and J ends lost 8 bases and 0 bases respectively, with 14 bases between them. For the CDR3, the DNA is TGTGCCAGCCAAGAACAGGCCAGCTCTGGAAACACCATATATTTT. It encodes CASQEQASSGNTIYF.

J is TRBJ1-3 and V is TRBV2; D remains unclear. Trimming cost V 3 bases and J 9 bases, with 9 bases left between them. Germline CDR1 SNHLY, CDR2 FYNNEI. The CDR3 consists of 12 residues. DNA for the CDR3: TGTGCCAGCAGTGATGTCGTGGCCACCATATATTTT. Translating gives CASSDVVATIYF.

This chain uses TRBV3-1 (or the pseudogene TRBV3-2) with TRBJ2-1; 7 positions match TRBD2. The CDR3 is 17 residues long. The germline CDR1 and CDR2 sequences are LGHDT and YNNKEL (reference sequence). The V and J ends lost 3 bases and 4 bases, in that order; junction bases with no gene match: 12. DNA of the CDR3: TGTGCCAGCAGCCAGCCTCTGGGGGGGTTGGGGTACAATGAGCAGTTCTTC. As protein: CASSQPLGGLGYNEQFF.

The chain joins TRBV5-1 to TRBJ2-7; 7 bases align to TRBD1. The germline V gene has CDR1 SGHRS and CDR2 YFSETQ. J was trimmed by 2 bases and V by 3 bases; bases with no gene match: 5. The CDR3 has 14 amino acids. The CDR3 DNA is TGCGCCAGCAGCTCCACAGGGGATCCCTACGAGCAGTACTTC. Translation gives CASSSTGDPYEQYF.

In DNA form, the CDR3 reads TGTGCCAGCAGTTTGAACCCTCCTCACCATCTACATGGCTACACCTTC. Protein sequence: CASSLNPPHHLHGYTF. This sequence joins TRBV27 and TRBJ1-2; unclear D gene. The V end was cut by 3 bases, the J end by 6 bases, with 20 bases between. Germline V gives CDR1 MNHEY, CDR2 SMNVEV (reference sequence). There are 16 residues in the CDR3.

The V call is TRBV3-1 (or the pseudogene TRBV3-2), the J call TRBJ2-7; 7 bases align to TRBD1. The CDR3 is 14 residues long. Trimming cost V 2 bases and J 3 bases; bases outside gene matches: 4. Germline loops: CDR1 LGHDT, CDR2 YNNKEL (reference sequence). CDR3 amino acids: CASSQLDRSYEQYF. For the CDR3, the DNA is TGTGCCAGCAGCCAATTGGACAGGAGCTACGAGCAGTACTTC.

The chain couples TRBV5-6 to TRBJ2-2; D might be TRBD1 (6 bases). Germline CDR1 and CDR2: SGHDT and YYEEEE. Trimming took off 3 bases at V and 5 bases at J, with 11 bases between the two ends. CDR3 size: 14 residues. The CDR3 DNA follows: TGTGCCAGCAGCTCATCACAGGGTACCGGGGAGCTGTTTTTT. Its protein product is CASSSSQGTGELFF.

The chain employs TRBV3-1 (or the pseudogene TRBV3-2) and TRBJ2-1, with 12 bases fitting TRBD2. The trim removed 2 bases at V and 4 bases at J, leaving 6 bases unmatched. The CDR3 loop spans 17 amino acids. Germline-derived CDR1 and CDR2 are LGHDT and YNNKEL (reference sequence). DNA for the CDR3: TGTGCCAGCAGCCAACGCCGGACTAGCGGGGTATACAATGAGCAGTTCTTC. It codes for CASSQRRTSGVYNEQFF.